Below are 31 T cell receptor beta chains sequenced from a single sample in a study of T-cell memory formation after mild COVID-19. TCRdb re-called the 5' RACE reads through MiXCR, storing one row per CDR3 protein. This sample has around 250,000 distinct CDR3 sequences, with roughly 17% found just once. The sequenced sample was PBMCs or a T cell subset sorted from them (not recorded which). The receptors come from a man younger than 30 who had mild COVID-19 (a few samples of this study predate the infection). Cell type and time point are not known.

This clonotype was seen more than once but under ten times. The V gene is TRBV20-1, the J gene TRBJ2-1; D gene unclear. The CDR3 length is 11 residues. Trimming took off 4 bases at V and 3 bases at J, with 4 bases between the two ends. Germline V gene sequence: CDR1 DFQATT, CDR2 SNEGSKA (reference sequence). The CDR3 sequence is CSANSYNEQFF. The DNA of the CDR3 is TGCAGTGCTAACAGCTACAATGAGCAGTTCTTC.

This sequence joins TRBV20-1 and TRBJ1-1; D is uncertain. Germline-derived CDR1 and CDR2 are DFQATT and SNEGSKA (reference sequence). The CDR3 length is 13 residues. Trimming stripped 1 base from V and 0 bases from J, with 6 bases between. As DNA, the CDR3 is TGCAGTGCTAGAGGGCAGATGAACACTGAAGCTTTCTTT. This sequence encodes CSARGQMNTEAFF.

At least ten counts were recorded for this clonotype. DNA for the CDR3: TGTGCCAGCAGCTTGTCCGAGTACAATGAGCAGTTCTTC. As protein: CASSLSEYNEQFF. This chain uses TRBV5-5 with TRBJ2-1; D gene unclear. The V gene's germline CDR1 is SGHKS and CDR2 YYEKEE (reference sequence). V was trimmed by 1 base and J by 4 bases, leaving 6 bases between them. The CDR3 covers 13 residues.

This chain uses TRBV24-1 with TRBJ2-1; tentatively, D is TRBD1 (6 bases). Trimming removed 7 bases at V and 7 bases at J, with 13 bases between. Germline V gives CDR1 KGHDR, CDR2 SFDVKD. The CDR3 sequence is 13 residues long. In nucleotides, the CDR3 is TGTGCCACCAGCGCTACAGGGTGGAATGAGCAGTTCTTC. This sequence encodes CATSATGWNEQFF.

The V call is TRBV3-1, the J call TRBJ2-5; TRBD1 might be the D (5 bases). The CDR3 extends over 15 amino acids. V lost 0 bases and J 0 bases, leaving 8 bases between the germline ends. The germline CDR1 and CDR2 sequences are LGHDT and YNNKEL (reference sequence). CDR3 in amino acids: CASSQDVGDQETQYF. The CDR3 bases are TGTGCCAGCAGCCAAGACGTAGGGGACCAAGAGACCCAGTACTTC.

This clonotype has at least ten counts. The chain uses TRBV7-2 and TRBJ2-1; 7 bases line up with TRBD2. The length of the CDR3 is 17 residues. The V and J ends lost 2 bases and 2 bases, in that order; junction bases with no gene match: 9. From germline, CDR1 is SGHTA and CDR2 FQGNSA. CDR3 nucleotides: TGTGCCAGCAGCTTAAATGTGGGCGGGGGACCCTACAATGAGCAGTTCTTC. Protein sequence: CASSLNVGGGPYNEQFF.

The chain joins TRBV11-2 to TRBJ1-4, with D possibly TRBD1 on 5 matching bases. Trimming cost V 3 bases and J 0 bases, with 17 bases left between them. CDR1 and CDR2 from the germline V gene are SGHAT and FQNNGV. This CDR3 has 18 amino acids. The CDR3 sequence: CASSFHFGGQPTNEKLFF. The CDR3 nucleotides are TGTGCCAGCAGCTTTCACTTCGGAGGACAACCAACTAATGAAAAACTGTTTTTT.

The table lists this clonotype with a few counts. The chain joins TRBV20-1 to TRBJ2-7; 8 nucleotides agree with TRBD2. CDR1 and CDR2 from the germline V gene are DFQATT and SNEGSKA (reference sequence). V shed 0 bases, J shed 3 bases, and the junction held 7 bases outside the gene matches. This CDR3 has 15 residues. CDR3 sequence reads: CSARDSGTHFYEQYF. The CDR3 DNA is TGCAGTGCTAGAGATAGCGGGACTCATTTCTACGAGCAGTACTTC.

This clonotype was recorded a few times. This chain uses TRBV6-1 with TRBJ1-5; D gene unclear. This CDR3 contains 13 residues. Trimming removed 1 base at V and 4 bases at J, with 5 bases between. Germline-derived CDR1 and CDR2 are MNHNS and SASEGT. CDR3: CASSEVPNQPQHF. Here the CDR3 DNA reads TGTGCCAGCAGTGAAGTCCCGAATCAGCCCCAGCATTTT.

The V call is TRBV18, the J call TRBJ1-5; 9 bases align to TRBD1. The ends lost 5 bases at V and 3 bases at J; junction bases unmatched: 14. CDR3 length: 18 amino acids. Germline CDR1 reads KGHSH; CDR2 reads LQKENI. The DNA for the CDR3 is TGTGCCAGCTCATCTAGGGTGGCCGGGACAGGGAACAATCAGCCCCAGCATTTT. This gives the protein CASSSRVAGTGNNQPQHF.

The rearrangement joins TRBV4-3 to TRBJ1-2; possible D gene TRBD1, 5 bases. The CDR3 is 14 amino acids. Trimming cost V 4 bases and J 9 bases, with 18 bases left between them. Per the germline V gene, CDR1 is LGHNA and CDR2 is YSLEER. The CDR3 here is CASSRDGSSDRYTF. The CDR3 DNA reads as TGCGCCAGCAGCCGGGACGGGAGCAGCGACCGCTACACCTTC.

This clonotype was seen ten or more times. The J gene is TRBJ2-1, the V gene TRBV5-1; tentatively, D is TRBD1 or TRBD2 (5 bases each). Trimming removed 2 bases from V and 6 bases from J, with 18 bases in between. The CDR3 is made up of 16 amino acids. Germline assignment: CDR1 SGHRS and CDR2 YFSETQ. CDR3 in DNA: TGCGCCAGCAGCTTATGGGACCCGTCCCTTGTCAATGAGCAGTTCTTC. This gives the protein CASSLWDPSLVNEQFF.

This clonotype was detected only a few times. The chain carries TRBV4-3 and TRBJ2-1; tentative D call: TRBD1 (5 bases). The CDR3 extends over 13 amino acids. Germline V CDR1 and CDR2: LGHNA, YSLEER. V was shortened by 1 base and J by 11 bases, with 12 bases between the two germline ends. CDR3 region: CASSQAMAGKQFF. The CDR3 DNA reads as TGCGCCAGCAGCCAAGCAATGGCAGGGAAGCAGTTCTTC.

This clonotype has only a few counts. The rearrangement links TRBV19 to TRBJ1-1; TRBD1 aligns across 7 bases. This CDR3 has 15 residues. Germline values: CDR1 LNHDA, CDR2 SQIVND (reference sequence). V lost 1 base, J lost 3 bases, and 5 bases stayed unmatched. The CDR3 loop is CASSIARDRDTEAFF. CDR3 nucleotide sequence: TGTGCCAGTAGTATAGCCCGAGACAGGGACACTGAAGCTTTCTTT.

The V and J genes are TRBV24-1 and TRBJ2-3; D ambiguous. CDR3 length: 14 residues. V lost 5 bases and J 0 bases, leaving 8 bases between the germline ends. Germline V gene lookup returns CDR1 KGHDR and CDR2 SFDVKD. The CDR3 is CATSVAASTDTQYF. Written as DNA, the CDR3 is TGTGCCACCAGTGTAGCCGCGAGCACAGATACGCAGTATTTT.

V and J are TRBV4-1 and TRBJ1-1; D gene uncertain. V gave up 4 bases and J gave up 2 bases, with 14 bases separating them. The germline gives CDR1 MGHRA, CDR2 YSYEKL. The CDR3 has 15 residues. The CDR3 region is CASSLSGLGNTEAFF. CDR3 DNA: TGCGCCAGCAGCCTAAGTGGGCTGGGAAACACTGAAGCTTTCTTT.

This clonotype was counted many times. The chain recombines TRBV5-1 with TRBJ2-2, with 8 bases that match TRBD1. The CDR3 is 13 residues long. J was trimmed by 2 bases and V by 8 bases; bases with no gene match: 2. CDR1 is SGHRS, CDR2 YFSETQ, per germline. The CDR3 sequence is CASGQGNTGELFF. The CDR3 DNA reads TGCGCCAGTGGACAGGGCAACACCGGGGAGCTGTTTTTT.

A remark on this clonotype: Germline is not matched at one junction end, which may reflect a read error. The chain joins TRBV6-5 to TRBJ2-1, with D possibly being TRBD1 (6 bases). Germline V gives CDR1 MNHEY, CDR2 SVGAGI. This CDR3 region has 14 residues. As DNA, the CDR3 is TGTGACAGCAGCGGACAGCCGGCGTACAATGAGCAGTTCTTC. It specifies CDSSGQPAYNEQFF.

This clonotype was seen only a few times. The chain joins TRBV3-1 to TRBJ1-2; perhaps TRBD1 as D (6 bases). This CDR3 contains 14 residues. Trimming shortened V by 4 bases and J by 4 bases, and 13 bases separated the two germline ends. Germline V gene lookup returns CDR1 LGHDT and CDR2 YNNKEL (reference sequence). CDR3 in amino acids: CASSPGTGSYGYTF. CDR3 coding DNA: TGTGCCAGCAGCCCTGGCACAGGGAGCTATGGCTACACCTTC.

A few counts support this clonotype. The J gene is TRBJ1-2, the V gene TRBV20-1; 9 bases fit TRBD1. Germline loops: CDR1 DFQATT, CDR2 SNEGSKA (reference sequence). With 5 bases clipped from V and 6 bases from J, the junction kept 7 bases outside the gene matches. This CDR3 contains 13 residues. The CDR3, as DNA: TGCAGTGCTGAGAGGGGGGACAGGGATGGCTACACCTTC. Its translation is CSAERGDRDGYTF.

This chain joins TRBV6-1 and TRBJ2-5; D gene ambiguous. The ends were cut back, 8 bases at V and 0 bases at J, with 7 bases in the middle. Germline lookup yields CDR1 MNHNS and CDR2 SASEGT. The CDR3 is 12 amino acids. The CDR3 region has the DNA TGTGCCAGCTCTGGCAACCAAGAGACCCAGTACTTC. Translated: CASSGNQETQYF.

The CDR3 nucleotides are TGTGCCAGCAGCTTAGTAGGGACAGGGTTTGCGAATGAGCAGTTCTTC. As protein: CASSLVGTGFANEQFF. J is TRBJ2-1 and V is TRBV7-2; 9 bases align to TRBD1. CDR1 and CDR2 (germline): SGHTA, FQGNSA. The CDR3 runs to 16 residues. The J segment lost 7 bases and the V segment lost 1 base, leaving 8 bases of the junction unmatched. The complete variable domain, with remaining parts taken from reference TRBV7-2 and TRBJ2-1, reads GAGVSQSPSNKVTEKGKDVELRCDPISGHTALYWYRQSLGQGLEFLIYFQGNSAPDKSGLPSDRFSAERTGGSVSTLTIQRTQQEDSAVYLCASSLVGTGFANEQFFGPGTRLTVL.

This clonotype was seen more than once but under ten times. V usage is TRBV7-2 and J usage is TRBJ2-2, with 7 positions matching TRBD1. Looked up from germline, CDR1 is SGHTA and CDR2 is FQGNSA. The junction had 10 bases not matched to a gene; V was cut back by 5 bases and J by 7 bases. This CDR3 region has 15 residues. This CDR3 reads CASSRGQLVNGELFF. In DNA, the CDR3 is TGTGCCAGCAGCCGGGGACAGCTCGTGAACGGGGAGCTGTTTTTT.

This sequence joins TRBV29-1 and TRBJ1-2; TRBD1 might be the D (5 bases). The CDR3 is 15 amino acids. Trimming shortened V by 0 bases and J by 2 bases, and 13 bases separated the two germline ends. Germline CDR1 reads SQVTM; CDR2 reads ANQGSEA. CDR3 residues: CSVEDLRDRNYGYTF. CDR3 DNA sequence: TGCAGCGTTGAAGATCTTCGAGACAGAAACTATGGCTACACCTTC.

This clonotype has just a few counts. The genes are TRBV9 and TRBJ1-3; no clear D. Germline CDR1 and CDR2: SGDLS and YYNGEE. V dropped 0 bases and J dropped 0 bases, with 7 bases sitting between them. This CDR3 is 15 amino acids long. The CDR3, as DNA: TGTGCCAGCAGCGTAGGAGGAACCTCTGGAAACACCATATATTTT. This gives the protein CASSVGGTSGNTIYF. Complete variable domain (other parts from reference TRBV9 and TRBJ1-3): DSGVTQTPKHLITATGQRVTLRCSPRSGDLSVYWYQQSLDQGLQFLIQYYNGEERAKGNILERFSAQQFPDLHSELNLSSLELGDSALYFCASSVGGTSGNTIYFGEGSWLTVV.

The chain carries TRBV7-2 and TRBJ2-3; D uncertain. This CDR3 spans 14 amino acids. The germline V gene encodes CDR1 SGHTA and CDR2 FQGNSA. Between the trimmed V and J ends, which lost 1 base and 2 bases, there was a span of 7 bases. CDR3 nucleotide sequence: TGTGCCAGCAGCTTAGTCCGGGTCACAGATACGCAGTATTTT. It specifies CASSLVRVTDTQYF.

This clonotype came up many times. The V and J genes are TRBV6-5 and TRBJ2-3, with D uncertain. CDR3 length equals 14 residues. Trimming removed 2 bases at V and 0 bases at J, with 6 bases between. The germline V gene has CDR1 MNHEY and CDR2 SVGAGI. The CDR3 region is CASSYGESTDTQYF. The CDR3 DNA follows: TGTGCCAGCAGTTACGGGGAAAGCACAGATACGCAGTATTTT.

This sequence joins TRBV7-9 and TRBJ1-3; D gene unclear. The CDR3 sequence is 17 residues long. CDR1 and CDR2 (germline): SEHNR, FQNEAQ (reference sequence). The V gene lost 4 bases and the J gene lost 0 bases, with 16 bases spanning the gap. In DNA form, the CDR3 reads TGTGCCAGCAGCTCCCCCCTAGCACCGAGCTCTGGAAACACCATATATTTT. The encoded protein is CASSSPLAPSSGNTIYF.

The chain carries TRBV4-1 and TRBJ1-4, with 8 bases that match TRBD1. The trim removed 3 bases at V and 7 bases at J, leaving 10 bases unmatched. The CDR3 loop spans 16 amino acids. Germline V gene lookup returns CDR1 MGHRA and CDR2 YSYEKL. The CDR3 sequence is CASSHADRGGVEKLFF. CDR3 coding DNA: TGCGCCAGCAGCCACGCCGACAGGGGCGGTGTTGAAAAACTGTTTTTT.

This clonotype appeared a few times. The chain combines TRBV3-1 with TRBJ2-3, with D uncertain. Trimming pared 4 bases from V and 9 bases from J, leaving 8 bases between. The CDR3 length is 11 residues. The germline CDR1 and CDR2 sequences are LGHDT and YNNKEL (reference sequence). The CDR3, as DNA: TGTGCCAGCAGCCGTGGTTCGACGCAGTATTTT. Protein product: CASSRGSTQYF.

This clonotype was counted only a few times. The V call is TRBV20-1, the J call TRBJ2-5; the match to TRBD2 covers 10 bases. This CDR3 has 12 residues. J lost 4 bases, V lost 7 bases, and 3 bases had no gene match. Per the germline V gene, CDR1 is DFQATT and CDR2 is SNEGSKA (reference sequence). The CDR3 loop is CSGSGGIETQYF. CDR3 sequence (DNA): TGCAGTGGTAGCGGGGGGATAGAGACCCAGTACTTC.